The entry that follows covers one T cell receptor beta chain sequence. The antigen is undetermined. This specimen belongs to a study of response to subunit inactivated influenza vaccine. Overall study results and limits: That few new T cells are recruited by each seasonal influenza vaccination was the authors' suggestion.

Each CDR3 protein is one row after TCRdb ran MiXCR on the RT-PCR reads. The sample records roughly 760,000 distinct CDR3 sequences, 21% being singletons. The CDR3 extends over 15 amino acids. The V end was cut by 1 base, the J end by 0 bases, with 10 bases between. Germline CDR1 and CDR2: SGHTA and FQGNSA. V gene TRBV7-2 combines with J gene TRBJ2-7; a weak D match, TRBD1 (6 bases). The source of this sequence is a man aged 45-65 years who received an inactivated influenza vaccine. Sequencing was performed on PBMCs from blood, taken 4 to 6 days after vaccination. The DNA of the CDR3 is TGTGCCAGCAGCTTAGGTGGGGGCAACTCCTACGAGCAGTACTTC. Translating it yields CASSLGGGNSYEQYF.